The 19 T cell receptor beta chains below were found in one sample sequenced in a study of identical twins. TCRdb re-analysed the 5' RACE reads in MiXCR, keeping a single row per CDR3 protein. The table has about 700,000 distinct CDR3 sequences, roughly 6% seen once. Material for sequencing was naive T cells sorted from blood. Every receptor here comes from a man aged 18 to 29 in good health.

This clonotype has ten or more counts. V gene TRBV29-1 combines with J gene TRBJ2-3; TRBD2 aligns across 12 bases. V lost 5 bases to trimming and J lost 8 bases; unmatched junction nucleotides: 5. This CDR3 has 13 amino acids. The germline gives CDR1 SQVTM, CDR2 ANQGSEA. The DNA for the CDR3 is TGCAGCGTTATGACTAGCGGGAGTGTTACGCAGTATTTT. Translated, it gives CSVMTSGSVTQYF.

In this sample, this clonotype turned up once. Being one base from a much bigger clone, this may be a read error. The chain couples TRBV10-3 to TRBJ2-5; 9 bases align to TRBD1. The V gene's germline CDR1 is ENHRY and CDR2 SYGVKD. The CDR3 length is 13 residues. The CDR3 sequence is CAFSMDRGETQYF. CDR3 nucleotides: TGTGCCTTCAGTATGGACAGGGGAGAGACCCAGTACTTC.

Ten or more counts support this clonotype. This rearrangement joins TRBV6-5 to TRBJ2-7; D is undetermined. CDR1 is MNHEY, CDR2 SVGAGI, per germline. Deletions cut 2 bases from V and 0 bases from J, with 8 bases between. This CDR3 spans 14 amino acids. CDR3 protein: CASSYGLHSYEQYF. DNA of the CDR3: TGTGCCAGCAGTTACGGATTACACTCCTACGAGCAGTACTTC.

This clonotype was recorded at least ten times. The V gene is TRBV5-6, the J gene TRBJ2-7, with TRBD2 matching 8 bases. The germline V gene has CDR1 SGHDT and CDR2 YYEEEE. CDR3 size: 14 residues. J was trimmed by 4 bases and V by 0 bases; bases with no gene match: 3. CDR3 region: CASSLAEREYEQYF. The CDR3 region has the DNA TGTGCCAGCAGCTTGGCCGAGCGGGAGTACGAGCAGTACTTC.

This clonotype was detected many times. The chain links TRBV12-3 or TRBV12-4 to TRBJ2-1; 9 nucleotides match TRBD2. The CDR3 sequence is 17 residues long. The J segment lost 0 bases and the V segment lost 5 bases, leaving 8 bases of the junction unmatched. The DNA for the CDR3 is TGTGCCAGCAGTGCTCGATTTAGCGGGAGCTCCTACAATGAGCAGTTCTTC. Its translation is CASSARFSGSSYNEQFF.

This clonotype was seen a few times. CDR3 nucleotides: TGTGCCAGCAGCTTTGCGGGGGCTGGGGCCAACGTCCTGACTTTC. Its protein is CASSFAGAGANVLTF. The gene calls are TRBV5-5 and TRBJ2-6; 7 positions match TRBD2. CDR1 and CDR2 from the germline V gene are SGHKS and YYEKEE (reference sequence). The CDR3 consists of 15 residues. With V trimmed by 2 bases and J by 2 bases, 1 base remained unmatched.

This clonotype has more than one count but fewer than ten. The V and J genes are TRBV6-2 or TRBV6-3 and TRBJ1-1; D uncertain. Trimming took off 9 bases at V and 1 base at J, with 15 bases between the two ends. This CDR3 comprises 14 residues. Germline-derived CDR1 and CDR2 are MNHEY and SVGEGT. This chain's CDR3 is CASFSRRGNTEAFF. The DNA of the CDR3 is TGTGCCAGTTTCTCACGGAGAGGGAACACTGAAGCTTTCTTT.

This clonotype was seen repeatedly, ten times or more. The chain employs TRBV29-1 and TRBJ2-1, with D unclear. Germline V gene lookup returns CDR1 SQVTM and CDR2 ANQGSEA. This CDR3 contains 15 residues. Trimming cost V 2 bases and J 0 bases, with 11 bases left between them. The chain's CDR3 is CSVELRASSYNEQFF. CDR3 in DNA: TGCAGCGTTGAACTCCGGGCGAGCTCCTACAATGAGCAGTTCTTC.

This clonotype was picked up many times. The CDR3 DNA reads as TGCGCCAGCAGCTTGTCGAAGCTTTCAGATACGCAGTATTTT. It codes for CASSLSKLSDTQYF. The rearrangement links TRBV5-1 to TRBJ2-3, with unresolved D. In germline, CDR1 is SGHRS, CDR2 YFSETQ. V lost 1 base and J lost 4, with 10 bases in between. This CDR3 is 14 amino acids long.

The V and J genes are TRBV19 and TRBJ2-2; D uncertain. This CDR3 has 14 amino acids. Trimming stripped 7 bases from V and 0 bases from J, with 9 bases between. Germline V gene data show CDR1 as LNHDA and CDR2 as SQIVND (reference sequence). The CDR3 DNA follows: TGTGCCAGTATTCGAGATACGAACACCGGGGAGCTGTTTTTT. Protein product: CASIRDTNTGELFF.

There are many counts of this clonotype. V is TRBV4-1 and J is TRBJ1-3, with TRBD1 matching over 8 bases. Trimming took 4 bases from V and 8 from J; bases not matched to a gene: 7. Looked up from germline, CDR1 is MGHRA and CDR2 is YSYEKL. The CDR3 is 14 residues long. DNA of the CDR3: TGCGCCAGCAGCCGTAGCAGGGGGCCAGACACCATATATTTT. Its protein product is CASSRSRGPDTIYF.

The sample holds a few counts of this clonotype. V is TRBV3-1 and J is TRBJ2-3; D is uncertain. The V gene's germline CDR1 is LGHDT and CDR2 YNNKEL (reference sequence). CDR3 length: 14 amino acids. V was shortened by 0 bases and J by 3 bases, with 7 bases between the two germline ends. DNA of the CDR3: TGTGCCAGCAGCCAAGAGTCAGCGACAGATACGCAGTATTTT. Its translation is CASSQESATDTQYF.

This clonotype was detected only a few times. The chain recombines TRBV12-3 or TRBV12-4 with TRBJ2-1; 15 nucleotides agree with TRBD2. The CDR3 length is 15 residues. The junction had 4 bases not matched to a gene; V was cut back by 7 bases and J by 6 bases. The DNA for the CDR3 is TGTGCCAGCAAGGGACTAGCGGGAGGTGTCAATGAGCAGTTCTTC. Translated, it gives CASKGLAGGVNEQFF.

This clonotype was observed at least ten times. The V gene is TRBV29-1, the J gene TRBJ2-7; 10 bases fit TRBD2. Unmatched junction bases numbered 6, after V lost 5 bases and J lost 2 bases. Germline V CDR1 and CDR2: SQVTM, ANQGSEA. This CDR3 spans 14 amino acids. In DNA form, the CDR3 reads TGCAGCGTTCGGTCTAGCGGGGGTCCCTACGAGCAGTACTTC. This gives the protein CSVRSSGGPYEQYF.

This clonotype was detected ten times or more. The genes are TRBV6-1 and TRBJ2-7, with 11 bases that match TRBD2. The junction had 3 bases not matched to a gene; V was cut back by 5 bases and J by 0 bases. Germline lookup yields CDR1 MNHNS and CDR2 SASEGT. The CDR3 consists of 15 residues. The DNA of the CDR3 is TGTGCCAGCAGTCCCCTAGCGGGAGGCTCCTACGAGCAGTACTTC. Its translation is CASSPLAGGSYEQYF.

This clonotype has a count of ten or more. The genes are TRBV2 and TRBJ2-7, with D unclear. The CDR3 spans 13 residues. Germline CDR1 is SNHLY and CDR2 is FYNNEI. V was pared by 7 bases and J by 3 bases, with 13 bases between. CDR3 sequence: CASINNDDYEQYF. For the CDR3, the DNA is TGTGCCAGCATAAACAACGACGACTACGAGCAGTACTTC. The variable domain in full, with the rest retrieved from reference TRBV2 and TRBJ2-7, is EPEVTQTPSHQVTQMGQEVILRCVPISNHLYFYWYRQILGQKVEFLVSFYNNEISEKSEIFDDQFSVERPDGSNFTLKIRSTKLEDSAMYFCASINNDDYEQYFGPGTRLTVT.

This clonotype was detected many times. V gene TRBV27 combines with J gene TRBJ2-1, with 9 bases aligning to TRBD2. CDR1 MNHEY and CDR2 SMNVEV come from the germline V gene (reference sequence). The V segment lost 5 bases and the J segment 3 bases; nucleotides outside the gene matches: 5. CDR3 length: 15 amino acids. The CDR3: CASSPGTSSYNEQFF. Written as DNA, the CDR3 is TGTGCCAGCAGTCCCGGGACTAGCAGCTACAATGAGCAGTTCTTC.

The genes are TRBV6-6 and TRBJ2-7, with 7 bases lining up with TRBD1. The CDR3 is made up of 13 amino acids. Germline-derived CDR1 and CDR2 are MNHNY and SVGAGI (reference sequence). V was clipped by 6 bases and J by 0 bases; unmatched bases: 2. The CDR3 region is CASRWDSSYEQYF. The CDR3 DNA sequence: TGTGCCAGCAGGTGGGACAGCTCCTACGAGCAGTACTTC.

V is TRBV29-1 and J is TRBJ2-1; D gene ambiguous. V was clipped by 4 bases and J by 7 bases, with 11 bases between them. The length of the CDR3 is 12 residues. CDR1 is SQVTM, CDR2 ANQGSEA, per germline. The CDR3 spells CSVGQPRNEQFF. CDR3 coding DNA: TGCAGCGTTGGTCAGCCTAGGAATGAGCAGTTCTTC.